This is a list of T cell receptor beta chains from one sample in a study of T cell responses to AZD1222 COVID-19 vaccine. The table came from immunoSEQ multiplex PCR; TCRdb's copy has only in-frame clones and leaves some out. Counted here are 110,000 or so clones, around nine tenths occurring once; the ten biggest clones make up about 3.3%. The source material was peripheral blood, sampled 28 days after the second AZD1222 dose. The receptor source for this set is an adult who received the AZD1222 COVID-19 vaccine. The CDR3 runs from the conserved cysteine through the conserved F or W. Fields, in order: clone size, V gene, J gene, D gene, CDR3 protein, CDR3 DNA. A D gene is named only where the DNA matches it firmly. Size values are once, few and many counts, or a class for expanded clones, and some rows have none.

NA	TRBV10-3	TRBJ1-4	TRBD1	CAISDRDRVSEKLFF	TGTGCCATCAGTGATCGGGACAGGGTTAGCGAAAAACTGTTTTTT
NA	TRBV19	TRBJ1-2	TRBD1	CASSNIRQGISYGYTF	TGTGCCAGTAGTAACATTCGACAGGGAATATCCTATGGCTACACCTTC
NA	TRBV6-2/TRBV6-3	TRBJ2-3	TRBD2	CASSYSLLAGSTDTQYF	TGTGCCAGCAGCTACTCCCTCCTAGCGGGGAGCACAGATACGCAGTATTTT
once	TRBV11-2	TRBJ2-7	NA	CASSLGGGFPYEQYF	TGTGCCAGCAGCTTAGGAGGCGGCTTCCCCTACGAGCAGTACTTC
NA	TRBV5-1	TRBJ2-1	NA	CASSPRAFSYNEQFF	TGCGCCAGCAGCCCCCGCGCATTCTCCTACAATGAGCAGTTCTTC
NA	TRBV28	TRBJ2-5	TRBD1	CASSLNTGVRETQYF	TGTGCCAGCAGCTTGAACACAGGGGTCCGAGAGACCCAGTACTTC
NA	TRBV12-5	TRBJ2-1	NA	CASGLVEWQFF	TGTGCTAGTGGTTTGGTAGAGTGGCAGTTCTTC
NA	TRBV14	TRBJ1-3	NA	CASSRRTGISGNTIYF	TGTGCCAGCAGCCGACGAACAGGTATCTCTGGAAACACCATATATTTT
NA	TRBV28	TRBJ2-7	NA	CASSLRGRPSEQYF	TGTGCCAGCAGTTTAAGGGGACGCCCCTCCGAGCAGTACTTC
NA	TRBV5-6	TRBJ2-5	NA	CASSSYGRQETQYF	TGTGCCAGCAGCTCGTACGGGAGACAAGAGACCCAGTACTTC
NA	TRBV9	TRBJ2-1	NA	CASSVERGGPTVGNEQFF	TGTGCCAGCAGCGTAGAGAGGGGGGGACCCACGGTTGGAAATGAGCAGTTCTTC
NA	TRBV5-4	TRBJ1-1	TRBD1	CASSLEGQGFMNTEAFF	TGTGCCAGCAGCTTGGAGGGACAGGGGTTCATGAACACTGAAGCTTTCTTT
NA	TRBV19	TRBJ1-2	TRBD1	CASSMDRGRGYTF	TGTGCCAGTAGTATGGACAGGGGGCGAGGCTACACCTTC
NA	TRBV6-5	TRBJ1-1	TRBD1	CASSYSGQVMNTEAFF	TGTGCCAGCAGTTACTCCGGACAGGTCATGAACACTGAAGCTTTCTTT
NA	TRBV27	TRBJ1-3	TRBD1	CASRGAGGLQGNTIYF	TGTGCCAGCAGGGGGGCAGGGGGCTTACAGGGAAACACCATATATTTT
once	TRBV6-5	TRBJ1-1	NA	CASSYGLGSMNTEAFF	TGTGCCAGCAGTTACGGACTTGGGTCGATGAACACTGAAGCTTTCTTT
NA	TRBV28	TRBJ2-2	NA	CASSTGGPGELFF	TGTGCCAGCAGCACCGGGGGGCCCGGGGAGCTGTTTTTT
NA	TRBV7-6	TRBJ1-3	NA	CASSLADYPGGLSTGNTIYF	TGTGCCAGCAGCTTAGCAGACTACCCCGGGGGGTTGTCGACTGGAAACACCATATATTTT
NA	TRBV28	TRBJ1-5	NA	CASSLGRTDGSLVNQPQHF	TGTGCCAGCAGTTTAGGGAGGACAGACGGCTCCCTAGTGAATCAGCCCCAGCATTTT
NA	TRBV5-4	TRBJ1-2	TRBD1	CASRNLRDRGPSNYGYTF	TGTGCCAGCAGGAACTTACGGGACAGGGGGCCGTCAAACTATGGCTACACCTTC
NA	TRBV9	TRBJ2-2	TRBD2	CASSGLLAGVAGELFF	TGTGCCAGCAGCGGCTTACTAGCGGGAGTTGCCGGGGAGCTGTTTTTT
NA	TRBV4-3	TRBJ2-5	NA	CASSQDRTGETQYF	TGCGCCAGCAGCCAAGATCGGACGGGAGAGACCCAGTACTTC
once	TRBV10-3	TRBJ1-1	NA	CAISPLPGSLEAFF	TGTGCCATCAGCCCCCTTCCAGGGAGCCTTGAAGCTTTCTTT
NA	TRBV16	TRBJ1-2	NA	CASSQSEAGSSNYGYTF	TGTGCCAGCAGCCAATCTGAGGCAGGGAGCTCTAACTATGGCTACACCTTC
NA	TRBV27	TRBJ2-3	TRBD2	CASRRRQRGWDTQYF	TGTGCCAGCAGACGCAGACAGCGGGGTTGGGATACGCAGTATTTT
NA	TRBV7-9	TRBJ2-7	NA	CASTLGGGGYEQYF	TGTGCCAGCACCCTGGGCGGGGGCGGATACGAGCAGTACTTC
NA	TRBV11-2	TRBJ2-1	TRBD2	CASNLVGGGQNEQFF	TGTGCCAGCAACTTAGTCGGGGGAGGGCAGAATGAGCAGTTCTTC
NA	TRBV7-3	TRBJ2-6	NA	CAGSLRDWTVEANVLTF	TGTGCCGGCAGCCTGCGGGATTGGACAGTCGAGGCCAACGTCCTGACTTTC
NA	TRBV5-1	TRBJ1-2	NA	CASSSSQGFLYGYTF	TGCGCCAGCAGTTCGTCGCAGGGGTTTCTCTATGGCTACACCTTC
NA	TRBV5-1	TRBJ2-7	NA	CASSFGDRSYEQYF	TGCGCCAGCAGCTTCGGTGACAGATCCTACGAGCAGTACTTC
NA	TRBV15	TRBJ1-6	NA	CATSRAYGQNSPLHF	TGTGCCACCAGCAGAGCCTACGGACAGAATTCACCCCTCCACTTT
once	TRBV15	TRBJ1-5	NA	CATSRNTGDGYQPQHF	TGTGCCACCAGCAGAAATACCGGGGATGGGTATCAGCCCCAGCATTTT
NA	TRBV7-6	TRBJ2-5	NA	CASSLSGREQETQYF	TGTGCCAGCAGCTTGTCCGGCAGGGAGCAAGAGACCCAGTACTTC
NA	TRBV29-1	TRBJ1-3	NA	CSVGLDTIYF	TGCAGCGTGGGTCTGGACACCATATATTTT
NA	TRBV19	TRBJ1-6	NA	CASSTSAGIRVPLNSPLHF	NA
NA	TRBV27	TRBJ1-1	NA	CASSFPGKVTEAFF	TGTGCCAGCAGTTTTCCCGGGAAAGTAACTGAAGCTTTCTTT
NA	TRBV19	TRBJ1-2	NA	CASSIEGTYEGYTF	TGTGCCAGTAGTATCGAGGGGACTTATGAAGGCTACACCTTC
once	TRBV28	TRBJ1-2	NA	CASSLSWFYGYTF	TGTGCCAGCAGCCTATCCTGGTTTTATGGCTACACCTTC
NA	TRBV5-4	TRBJ2-3	TRBD2	CASSGTTSGWESTDTQYF	TGTGCCAGCAGCGGAACTACTAGCGGGTGGGAGAGCACAGATACGCAGTATTTT
once	TRBV11-3	TRBJ2-3	NA	CASSLGSATDTQYF	TGTGCCAGCAGCTTGGGGTCCGCCACAGATACGCAGTATTTT
NA	TRBV5-1	TRBJ2-7	TRBD2	CATSSSGGPPYEQYF	TGCGCCACTTCATCTAGCGGAGGGCCCCCCTACGAGCAGTACTTC
NA	TRBV2	TRBJ2-5	NA	CASRPQTRWAQETQYF	TGTGCCAGCAGACCCCAGACTAGGTGGGCTCAAGAGACCCAGTACTTC
NA	TRBV25-1	TRBJ1-3	NA	CASSAAGGSGNTIYF	TGTGCCAGCAGCGCCGCCGGGGGCTCTGGAAACACCATATATTTT
once	TRBV3-1/TRBV3-2	TRBJ1-2	TRBD1	CASSLTDRGNGYTF	TGTGCCAGCAGCCTGACGGACAGGGGTAACGGCTACACCTTC
NA	TRBV28	TRBJ1-1	NA	CASSPDGMNTEAFF	TGTGCCAGCAGCCCTGACGGTATGAACACTGAAGCTTTCTTT
NA	TRBV6-1	TRBJ1-1	NA	CASSESRLGRAFF	TGTGCCAGCAGTGAATCCAGGCTGGGACGGGCTTTCTTT
NA	TRBV29-1	TRBJ2-6	NA	CSVTDGSGANVLTF	TGCAGCGTTACGGACGGCTCTGGGGCCAACGTCCTGACTTTC
NA	TRBV19	TRBJ1-5	TRBD1	CASSRGTGGSGQPQHF	TGTGCCAGTAGTCGGGGGACAGGGGGAAGTGGACAGCCCCAGCATTTT
NA	TRBV12-5	TRBJ1-6	NA	CASGPDSSYNSPLHF	TGTGCTAGTGGGCCTGACAGCTCCTATAATTCACCCCTCCACTTT
NA	TRBV25-1	TRBJ2-5	NA	CASTRGKALRGSQETQYF	TGTGCCAGCACTCGGGGGAAAGCCCTCAGGGGGTCCCAAGAGACCCAGTACTTC